The clone carrying this T cell receptor (beta chain) has a handful of counts. The entry originates in a study of cytomegalovirus exposure and HLA in healthy donors. Germline V lookup: CDR1 SGHVS, CDR2 FNYEAQ. The CDR3 is made up of 14 amino acids. Trimming left V 0 bases short and J 7 bases short, with 12 bases between. In the PCR, 60 Vbeta and 13 Jbeta primers were used. The data were produced by immunoSEQ multiplex PCR, yet TCRdb's version contains in-frame clones alone and is incomplete. The sample consists of roughly 100,000 clones, about 12% of them appearing once. The chain carries TRBV7-6 and TRBJ1-1, with D perhaps matching TRBD1 (5 bases). This receptor was identified in a man between 35 and 55 years old in good health and CMV-seropositive. The sequencing input was PBMCs. The chain's CDR3 is CASSLARDSDEAFF. CDR3 coding DNA: TGTGCCAGCAGCTTAGCGCGAGACAGCGATGAAGCTTTCTTT.